A selection of T cell receptor beta chains follows, all from one sample in a study of OX40 agonist ivuxolimab in advanced cancers. Repertoires were generated with immunoSEQ multiplex PCR, while TCRdb's copy carries only in-frame clones and drops some. This sample carries about 69,000 clones, over 75% of them seen once, and the ten largest clones take about 6.5%. The input for sequencing was CD4+ or CD8+ T cells sorted from blood, taken in a trial of the OX40 agonist ivuxolimab. All receptors derive from an adult with an advanced solid tumor such as melanoma, head and neck, liver or kidney cancer. Both conserved end residues are part of each CDR3.

TRBV18,CASSPPGEETQYF
TRBV5-4,CASSLDPGTGNEKLFF
TRBV5-1,CASSWPGGANTGELFF
TRBV19,CASSIVPQGAGNQPQHF
TRBV7-9,CASSFFTGMNIEAFF
TRBV7-6,CASSPQAGARETQYF
TRBV7-7,CASSSDRGRRYGYTF
TRBV5-1,CASSPRAGQGATDTQYF
TRBV28,CASSLGSTGVTDTQYF
TRBV27,CASSRTLAGGYYNEQFF
TRBV6-1,CASSMWDTLGDEQFF
TRBV7-8,CASSGGTGNGEKLFF
TRBV7-9,CASSRTGNTEAFF
TRBV7-2,CASTRGSAFPNTGELFF
TRBV28,CASSFSSEQFF
TRBV4-2,CASSQGARGVDYGYTF
TRBV4-3,CASSQESGTPQETQYF
TRBV12-2,CASPLRVRVRPNYGYTF
TRBV6-5,CASSLTGELFF
TRBV13,CASSLTGLNEAFF
TRBV11-3,CASSDRGGANVLTF
TRBV9,CASSVEQSSYNEQFF
TRBV28,CASSLGVQGGQPQHF
TRBV4-3,CASSHGRGLRETQYF
TRBV14,CASSPDGPYGYTF
TRBV19,CASSSDREMNTEAFF
TRBV2,CASSEEAVYGYTF
TRBV5-5,CASSLRVLGPFKEAFF
TRBV30,CAWTPAGILETQYF
TRBV5-4,CASSLDGSGSSYNEQFF
TRBV7-8,CASSPFQRAADEQFF
TRBV14,CASSRQNYEQYF
TRBV7-9,CASSLTTYGYTF
TRBV30,CAWSEAGNQPQHF
TRBV4-1,CASSPASGFYNEQFF
TRBV13,CASSESRGNQPQHF
TRBV4-3,CASSQDDGTSGSVEETQYF
TRBV27,CASSHSGSNQPQHF
TRBV7-8,CASSLLTGGGYEQYF
TRBV6-6,CASSLMTGMNTEAFF